The rows below give T cell receptor beta chains drawn from one sample of a study of T cell responses to AZD1222 COVID-19 vaccine. Data came from immunoSEQ multiplex PCR; TCRdb stores just in-frame clones and leaves some out. The sample contains 95,000 to 100,000 clones, 87% of which appear only once. The sample was peripheral blood, taken on day 0 of AZD1222 vaccination. These receptors all come from an adult in good health. Both conserved end residues are part of each CDR3. The D gene is left open where the match is weak. Size tells how often a clone was seen (once, few, many) or the class of an expanded clone, and some rows leave it out.

v_call	clone_size	d_call	j_call	cdr3_aa	cdr3_nt
TRBV11-2	few	-	TRBJ1-6	CASSPTEGDSPLHF	TGTGCCAGCAGCCCGACAGAGGGTGACTCACCCCTCCACTTT
TRBV7-2	-	-	TRBJ2-5	CASSSLVRQETQYF	TGTGCCAGCAGCTCTTTGGTCCGTCAAGAGACCCAGTACTTC
TRBV27	-	-	TRBJ2-7	CASSLGAGRSYEQYF	TGTGCCAGCAGTTTAGGGGCAGGGAGATCCTACGAGCAGTACTTC
TRBV2	-	TRBD1	TRBJ2-6	CASSWDRHLSSGANVLTF	TGTGCCAGCAGTTGGGACAGGCATCTGAGCTCTGGGGCCAACGTCCTGACTTTC
TRBV12-3/TRBV12-4	-	-	TRBJ1-1	CASKAGTDTEAFF	TGTGCCAGCAAAGCGGGAACGGACACTGAAGCTTTCTTT
TRBV5-5	-	TRBD2	TRBJ2-7	CASSLTSGSSYEQYF	TGTGCCAGCAGCCTTACTAGCGGGAGCTCCTACGAGCAGTACTTC
TRBV28	-	-	TRBJ1-2	CASNLLGPNYGYTF	TGTGCCAGCAATCTCTTAGGGCCGAACTATGGCTACACCTTC
TRBV30	-	TRBD2	TRBJ2-5	CAWSGGLAGGPGSQYF	TGTGCCTGGAGTGGGGGACTAGCGGGAGGCCCGGGGTCCCAGTACTTC
TRBV4-1	-	TRBD2	TRBJ2-1	CASSPSGGTSGSLHNEQFF	TGCGCCAGCAGCCCCAGCGGCGGGACTAGCGGGAGTTTGCACAATGAGCAGTTCTTC
TRBV30	-	-	TRBJ1-4	CAWSVGRGVREKLFF	TGTGCCTGGAGTGTAGGTCGGGGGGTAAGGGAAAAACTGTTTTTT
TRBV6-6	once	-	TRBJ2-5	CASKEGAEETQYF	TGTGCCAGCAAGGAGGGAGCGGAAGAGACCCAGTACTTC
TRBV6-5	few	TRBD1	TRBJ1-6	CASSIQGQRTPLHF	TGTGCCAGCAGTATACAGGGGCAGAGGACACCCCTCCACTTT
TRBV7-2	-	-	TRBJ2-3	CASSPRRLGTDTQYF	TGTGCCAGCAGCCCCCGCCGACTGGGCACAGATACGCAGTATTTT
TRBV29-1	-	-	TRBJ1-5	CSVWTPNQPQHF	TGCAGCGTGTGGACTCCCAATCAGCCCCAGCATTTT
TRBV7-8	-	-	TRBJ2-2	CASSQEAGELFF	TGTGCCAGCAGCCAGGAGGCCGGGGAGCTGTTTTTT
TRBV5-6	-	-	TRBJ1-2	CASSSRPGYGYTF	TGTGCCAGCAGCTCCCGCCCGGGTTATGGCTACACCTTC
TRBV6-2/TRBV6-3	-	-	TRBJ2-7	CASSYYSPYEQYF	TGTGCCAGCAGTTACTACAGTCCCTACGAGCAGTACTTC
TRBV5-5	-	-	TRBJ2-2	CASSLDSNTGELFF	TGTGCCAGCAGCTTGGACAGCAACACCGGGGAGCTGTTTTTT
TRBV5-4	-	TRBD1	TRBJ1-1	CASSDRQGRTLNTEAFF	TGTGCCAGCAGCGATAGACAGGGGAGGACATTAAACACTGAAGCTTTCTTT
TRBV30	-	-	TRBJ1-5	CAWSVRQGLNQPQHF	TGTGCCTGGAGTGTGAGGCAGGGACTGAATCAGCCCCAGCATTTT
TRBV5-4	once	-	TRBJ2-3	CASSLFRGLDWGARTDTQYF	TGTGCCAGCAGCTTGTTCCGGGGACTCGATTGGGGGGCCCGCACAGATACGCAGTATTTT
TRBV5-1	once	-	TRBJ1-5	CASSSGGPNSNQPQHF	TGCGCCAGCAGCTCGGGGGGCCCAAATAGCAATCAGCCCCAGCATTTT
TRBV5-1	-	-	TRBJ2-3	CASRDRDTDTQYF	TGCGCCAGCAGGGACAGAGACACAGATACGCAGTATTTT
TRBV6-6	-	-	TRBJ1-5	CASSYEGSNQPQHF	TGTGCCAGCAGTTACGAAGGGTCCAATCAGCCCCAGCATTTT
TRBV2	-	-	TRBJ2-7	CASGATFLSYEQYF	TGTGCCAGCGGGGCGACCTTCCTATCCTACGAGCAGTACTTC
TRBV28	-	TRBD1	TRBJ1-2	CASSLEGARGYTF	TGTGCCAGCAGTTTAGAGGGGGCGCGAGGCTACACCTTC
TRBV6-6	-	TRBD2	TRBJ2-1	CASSYGTSGRNEQFF	TGTGCCAGCAGTTACGGGACTAGCGGGAGAAACGAGCAGTTCTTC
TRBV11-2	-	-	TRBJ1-1	CASSLELNTEAFF	TGTGCCAGCAGCTTAGAATTGAACACTGAAGCTTTCTTT
TRBV5-1	-	-	TRBJ1-3	CASSLGNSDSGNTIYF	TGCGCCAGCAGCTTGGGGAATAGTGACTCTGGAAACACCATATATTTT
TRBV7-2	once	-	TRBJ1-5	CASSFTGIDNQPQHF	TGTGCCAGCAGCTTTACAGGGATTGACAATCAGCCCCAGCATTTT
TRBV27	-	TRBD1	TRBJ1-4	CASSPGQGVLGTNEKLFF	TGTGCCAGCAGCCCGGGACAGGGGGTGCTCGGAACTAATGAAAAACTGTTTTTT
TRBV19	-	TRBD2	TRBJ2-3	CASSWREGSDTQYF	TGTGCCAGTAGTTGGAGGGAGGGGTCGGATACGCAGTATTTT
TRBV30	once	-	TRBJ1-1	CAWRAGSNTEAFF	TGTGCCTGGAGAGCAGGGTCGAACACTGAAGCTTTCTTT
TRBV18	-	-	TRBJ2-7	CASSPTGSPYEQYF	TGTGCCAGCTCACCAACGGGATCCCCCTACGAGCAGTACTTC
TRBV11-2	-	TRBD1	TRBJ1-1	CASSLTGPAAFF	TGTGCCAGCAGTTTGACAGGGCCGGCGGCTTTCTTT
TRBV28	-	-	TRBJ1-2	CASSSGQGIYGYTF	TGTGCCAGCAGTTCGGGGCAGGGAATCTATGGCTACACCTTC
TRBV5-1	-	TRBD2	TRBJ2-2	CASSLTLAGGTGELFF	TGCGCCAGCAGCTTGACGTTAGCGGGAGGCACCGGGGAGCTGTTTTTT
TRBV4-2	once	TRBD1	TRBJ1-1	CASSLGQGGTEAFF	TGTGCCAGCAGCCTCGGACAGGGGGGCACTGAAGCTTTCTTT
TRBV5-6	-	-	TRBJ2-5	CASSPPGVPGETQYF	TGTGCCAGCAGCCCCCCGGGAGTTCCGGGGGAGACCCAGTACTTC
TRBV5-4	-	-	TRBJ2-7	CASSPGRRYEQYF	TGTGCCAGCAGCCCGGGTCGACGCTACGAGCAGTACTTC
TRBV28	-	-	TRBJ1-2	CASSTTGYYTF	TGTGCCAGCAGCACTACAGGGTACTACACCTTC
TRBV5-1	-	-	TRBJ1-2	CASSVSGVNYGYTF	TGCGCCAGCAGCGTATCCGGGGTGAACTATGGCTACACCTTC
TRBV5-1	once	TRBD1	TRBJ1-1	CASSSQTGTNTEAFF	TGCGCCAGCAGCTCCCAGACAGGGACGAACACTGAAGCTTTCTTT
TRBV20-1	few	-	TRBJ1-5	CSASRSRGRSNQPQHF	TGCAGTGCTAGTCGTTCGAGGGGGAGAAGCAATCAGCCCCAGCATTTT
TRBV12-3/TRBV12-4	-	-	TRBJ2-3	CASSSSRGTQYF	TGTGCCAGCAGTTCCTCTAGGGGTACGCAGTATTTT
TRBV6-4	-	-	TRBJ2-1	CASSPGTDPNEQFF	TGTGCCAGCAGTCCCGGGACTGATCCCAATGAGCAGTTCTTC
TRBV29-1	-	TRBD1	TRBJ1-4	CSVEDRTGGEKLFF	TGCAGCGTTGAGGATCGGACAGGGGGTGAAAAACTGTTTTTT
TRBV29-1	few	-	TRBJ1-1	CSVSRGSNTEAFF	TGCAGCGTGTCACGGGGCTCAAACACTGAAGCTTTCTTT
TRBV11-1	-	TRBD1	TRBJ1-2	CASSRTGGAYGYTF	TGTGCCAGCAGCCGGACAGGGGGCGCATATGGCTACACCTTC
TRBV5-1	-	TRBD1	TRBJ2-2	CASTLGGPNTGELFF	TGCGCCAGCACCTTAGGGGGCCCGAACACCGGGGAGCTGTTTTTT
TRBV3-1/TRBV3-2	-	-	TRBJ2-2	CASSQDTSGAGELFF	TGTGCCAGCAGCCAAGATACTTCAGGGGCCGGGGAGCTGTTTTTT
TRBV7-9	-	TRBD1	TRBJ1-2	CASSYTGTAGNYGYTF	TGTGCCAGCAGCTATACAGGGACAGCCGGGAACTATGGCTACACCTTC
TRBV7-9	-	TRBD1	TRBJ2-5	CASSFNRGQETQYF	TGTGCCAGCAGCTTCAACAGGGGTCAAGAGACCCAGTACTTC
TRBV6-4	-	-	TRBJ1-5	CASSVDSNQPQHF	TGTGCCAGCAGTGTGGATAGCAATCAGCCCCAGCATTTT
TRBV7-9	-	TRBD1	TRBJ2-5	CASSLLQGAVETQYF	TGTGCCAGCAGCCTCCTCCAGGGGGCCGTGGAGACCCAGTACTTC
TRBV29-1	-	-	TRBJ1-3	CSGRNGGHDGTIYF	TGCAGCGGCCGAAACGGGGGCCATGATGGCACCATATATTTT
TRBV28	-	-	TRBJ1-2	CATTSGANYGYTF	TGTGCCACCACATCAGGGGCCAACTATGGCTACACCTTC
TRBV18	-	-	TRBJ2-7	CASSPARGVYEQYF	TGTGCCAGCTCACCAGCCAGGGGAGTCTACGAGCAGTACTTC